The subject of this entry is one T cell receptor beta chain. Its antigen remains unknown. Trimming at V came to 5 bases and at J to 3 bases, leaving 6 bases not matched to a gene. The length of the CDR3 is 14 residues. The germline gives CDR1 SGHVS, CDR2 FQNEAQ. TCRdb re-called the 5' RACE reads with MiXCR, one entry per CDR3 protein. The table shows roughly 240,000 distinct CDR3 sequences, with roughly 15% occurring only once. This sample is drawn from a study of T-cell memory formation after mild COVID-19. General observations from the study: Memory from before infection featured some responding clones, which suggests cross-reactive memory joined.

The V call is TRBV7-8, the J call TRBJ2-7; 8 positions agree with TRBD1. Specimen: PBMCs or a T cell subset sorted from them (not recorded which). The receptor was derived from an adult woman who had mild COVID-19 (a few samples of this study predate the infection). Cell type and time point are not known. The CDR3 DNA reads as TGTGCCAGCAGCGGACGGACAGGGCTCTACGAGCAGTACTTC. It encodes CASSGRTGLYEQYF.